The 32 T cell receptor beta chains reported below all come from one sample, sequenced in a study of CD8+CD57+ T cells in acquired aplastic anemia. TCR beta VDJ and CDR3 profiling used genomic DNA as template. One entry per CDR3 protein results from TCRdb running MiXCR on the reads. The sample includes hundreds of thousands of distinct CDR3 sequences, under 80% of them seen just once. Sequences were obtained from sorted CD4+, CD8+, or CD8+CD57+ T cells (not recorded which) from PBMCs. The receptors stem from a human donor in good health, serving as a control.

Comments on this clonotype: Because it lacks the conserved phenylalanine or tryptophan at the end, this CDR3 is likely a read error. It is unclear where the CDR3 begins or ends on the DNA, so no DNA is shown, and the CDR3 is as TCRdb lists it. The J gene is TRBJ2-3, the V gene TRBV7-2; the table's D call, TRBD1, was not checked against the DNA. CDR1 and CDR2 (germline): SGHTA, FQGNSA. The CDR3 numbers 14 amino acids, ends counted. CDR3 sequence: CASSFQTPPGAHEL.

The rearrangement uses TRBV15 and TRBJ2-3; D tentatively reads TRBD1 or TRBD2 (5 bases each). The germline V gene encodes CDR1 LNHNV and CDR2 YYDKDF (reference sequence). Trimming took off 9 bases at V and 3 bases at J, with 16 bases between the two ends. CDR3 length: 14 residues. The CDR3 bases are TGTGCCACGCAGGGAGTATTTCAAACAGATACGCAGTATTTT. It is translated as CATQGVFQTDTQYF. Complete variable domain (other parts from reference TRBV15 and TRBJ2-3): DAMVIQNPRYQVTQFGKPVTLSCSQTLNHNVMYWYQQKSSQAPKLLFHYYDKDFNNEADTPDNFQSRRPNTSFCFLDIRSPGLGDTAMYLCATQGVFQTDTQYFGPGTRLTVL.

The V gene is TRBV2, the J gene TRBJ2-3; 9 bases align to TRBD1. The tail of the sequence fits TRBJ1-5 better, so the J call may be wrong. The CDR3 loop spans 15 amino acids. CDR1 is SNHLY and CDR2 is FYNNEI in the germline V gene. CDR3 amino acids: CASSLTTGGGQPQHF. The CDR3 DNA is TGTGCCAGCAGCTTGACGACAGGGGGTGGCCAGCCCCAGCATTTT.

To note about this clonotype: A read error may be the cause here, since a much bigger clone is one base away. The J gene is TRBJ2-6, the V gene TRBV6-1; D might be TRBD1 (6 bases). Looked up from germline, CDR1 is MNHNS and CDR2 is SASEGT. This CDR3 has 13 amino acids. The CDR3 here is CASRAAGANALTF. The CDR3 DNA sequence: TGTGCCAGCAGGGCTGCAGGGGCCAACGCCCTGACTTTC.

The rearrangement links TRBV10-3 to TRBJ2-1; tentatively, D is TRBD1 (6 bases). The J call may be wrong; the DNA end is better matched by TRBJ1-2. Germline V CDR1 and CDR2: ENHRY, SYGVKD. CDR3 length: 13 amino acids. The CDR3: CASSERRGQGYTF. CDR3 DNA sequence: TGTGCCAGCAGCGAGAGGCGGGGGCAGGGGTACACCTTC.

On this clonotype itself: The conserved phenylalanine or tryptophan normally closing the CDR3 is absent here, so this likely arose from a read error. The CDR3 DNA reads TGTGCCATCAGTACGGGACAGGGGAACACTGAAGCTTTCACT. Residues: CAISTGQGNTEAFT. J is TRBJ1-1 and V is TRBV6-1; 9 nucleotides align to TRBD1. From germline, CDR1 is MNHNS and CDR2 SASEGT. This CDR3 is 14 amino acids long.

This sequence joins TRBV7-8 and TRBJ2-3, with 10 bases that match TRBD2. With 4 bases clipped from V and 6 bases from J, the junction kept 7 bases outside the gene matches. CDR1 SGHVS and CDR2 FQNEAQ come from the germline V gene. This CDR3 region has 15 residues. The CDR3 here is CASSSTLAGVDTQYF. The CDR3 coding sequence is TGTGCCAGCAGCTCAACCCTAGCGGGGGTGGATACGCAGTATTTT.

With respect to this clonotype: One end of the junction fails to match germline, which may point to a read error. The CDR3 DNA follows: TGCAGTGCAGTAACTAGCTCCTACAATCAGCAGTTCTTC. Translation: CSAVTSSYNQQFF. V gene TRBV20-1 combines with J gene TRBJ2-1; D is possibly TRBD2 (6 bases). This CDR3 comprises 13 residues. CDR1 DFQATT and CDR2 SNEGSKA come from the germline V gene (reference sequence).

The chain links TRBV2 to TRBJ2-5, with TRBD1 matching over 8 bases. The ends lost 7 bases at V and 5 bases at J; junction bases unmatched: 12. This CDR3 spans 15 amino acids. The V gene's germline CDR1 is SNHLY and CDR2 FYNNEI. The CDR3 region has the DNA TGTGCCAGCAACTACGGACAGGGAGCGGTGGAGACCCAGTACTTC. Its translation is CASNYGQGAVETQYF.

This chain uses TRBV5-1 with TRBJ2-1; D is unresolved. Trimming left V 3 bases short and J 5 bases short, with 15 bases between. CDR1 and CDR2 (germline): SGHRS, YFSETQ. The CDR3 length is 15 residues. This CDR3 is CASSYRQAAHNEQFF. The DNA for the CDR3 is TGCGCCAGCAGCTATAGGCAGGCGGCACACAATGAGCAGTTCTTC.

The CDR3, as DNA: TGTGCCAGCAGCGCGGCGGGACTAGCGGGGATCGAGCAGACCCAGTACTTC. Translated, it gives CASSAAGLAGIEQTQYF. The gene calls are TRBV7-9 and TRBJ2-5; the match to TRBD2 covers 13 bases. V gave up 5 bases and J gave up 6 bases; unmatched junction bases: 12. This CDR3 is 17 amino acids long. Germline lookup yields CDR1 SEHNR and CDR2 FQNEAQ (reference sequence).

This clonotype came up many times. The chain links TRBV9 to TRBJ2-5, with 7 bases lining up with TRBD2. After removal of 0 bases from V and 4 bases from J, the junction contained 6 bases not matched to a gene. The germline gives CDR1 SGDLS, CDR2 YYNGEE. The CDR3 contains 15 residues. CDR3 in DNA: TGTGCCAGCAGCGTAGGGGCGGGGGATACAGAGACCCAGTACTTC. Residues: CASSVGAGDTETQYF.

About this clonotype: Without the conserved terminal phenylalanine or tryptophan, this CDR3 likely stems from a read error. Because the CDR3's place on the DNA is in doubt, the DNA is left out and the CDR3 is given as listed by TCRdb. The gene calls are TRBV7-2 and TRBJ2-7; TRBD2, the table's D call, was not compared with the DNA. Germline loops: CDR1 SGHTA, CDR2 FQGNSA. The CDR3 is 13 amino acids in total, end residues counted. The CDR3 loop is CASSVVGGTDYEQ.

A remark on this clonotype: The DNA is omitted, as the CDR3 cannot be located on it reliably, and the CDR3 follows TCRdb's listing. The chain carries TRBV7-2 and TRBJ2-5; TRBD1 reflects the table's D call only, with no check against the DNA. CDR1 and CDR2 from the germline V gene are SGHTA and FQGNSA. The CDR3 numbers 15 amino acids, ends counted. The CDR3 protein is CASSFSTDTQYFGYF.

This chain uses TRBV20-1 with TRBJ2-5, with 7 bases lining up with TRBD1. Germline CDR1 reads DFQATT; CDR2 reads SNEGSKA (reference sequence). Trimming cost V 5 bases and J 10 bases; bases outside gene matches: 13. The CDR3 is 13 amino acids. CDR3 in DNA: TGCAGTGCTGGACCCGGTACAGGGGCGAACCAGTACTTC. It codes for CSAGPGTGANQYF.

Remarks on this clonotype: The final CDR3 position lacks the conserved phenylalanine or tryptophan, pointing to a likely read error. The DNA is left out, because the CDR3 cannot be placed on it with certainty; the CDR3 is given as TCRdb lists it. The chain combines TRBV7-8 with TRBJ1-2. Looked up from germline, CDR1 is SGHVS and CDR2 is FQNEAQ. The length of the CDR3 is 13 amino acids, counting both ends. CDR3 region: CASSLDARDSLHY.

This clonotype has only one observation. The gene calls are TRBV7-2 and TRBJ2-5, with 10 bases that match TRBD2. CDR1 and CDR2 from the germline V gene are SGHTA and FQGNSA. The CDR3 has 15 residues. V shed 5 bases, J shed 7 bases, and the junction held 10 bases outside the gene matches. CDR3 region: CASSPNGLAEGTQYF. CDR3 bases: TGTGCCAGCAGCCCAAACGGACTAGCGGAGGGGACCCAGTACTTC.

The chain has TRBV19 and TRBJ1-6, with D uncertain. The germline V gene encodes CDR1 LNHDA and CDR2 SQIVND (reference sequence). V lost 10 bases, J lost 10 bases, and 20 bases lay in between. This CDR3 region has 14 residues. DNA of the CDR3: TGTGCCATCAGGAGAGCAGGAGACGACTCACCCCTCCACTTT. It specifies CAIRRAGDDSPLHF. Supplemented by reference TRBV19 and TRBJ1-6, the full variable domain reads DGGITQSPKYLFRKEGQNVTLSCEQNLNHDAMYWYRQDPGQGLRLIYYSQIVNDFQKGDIAEGYSVSREKKESFPLTVTSAQKNPTAFYLCAIRRAGDDSPLHFGNGTRLTVT.

V gene TRBV20-1 combines with J gene TRBJ2-7; the D is unclear. The V gene lost 3 bases and the J gene lost 2 bases, with 17 bases spanning the gap. CDR1 and CDR2 (germline): DFQATT, SNEGSKA (reference sequence). This CDR3 spans 15 amino acids. The CDR3 is CSARASIQGAYEQYF. DNA of the CDR3: TGCAGTGCTAGGGCTTCCATCCAAGGTGCCTACGAGCAGTACTTC.

The gene calls are TRBV9 and TRBJ2-7, with 9 bases fitting TRBD2. Per the germline V gene, CDR1 is SGDLS and CDR2 is YYNGEE. Trimming at V came to 4 bases and at J to 7 bases, leaving 15 bases not matched to a gene. This CDR3 is built from 16 residues. The CDR3 region has the DNA TGTGCCAGCAGCTTAGGCGGGGGGGCATGTCTACGAGAGCAGTACTTC. Protein sequence: CASSLGGGACLREQYF.

The chain is built from TRBV6-1 and TRBJ2-6; the D gene could be TRBD1 or TRBD2 (5 bases each). V shed 8 bases and J shed 4 bases, with 12 bases lying between them. This CDR3 is built from 14 residues. Germline V gene data show CDR1 as MNHNS and CDR2 as SASEGT. CDR3 bases: TGTGCCAGCGGGACGTGGTCGGGGGCCAACGTCCTGACTTTC. Translation gives CASGTWSGANVLTF.

CDR3 coding DNA: TGTGCCAGCAGCCCGATAGGGCAGAAAACCTATGGCTACACCTTC. Encoded protein: CASSPIGQKTYGYTF. The chain couples TRBV5-6 to TRBJ1-2, with D uncertain. There are 15 residues in the CDR3. The germline V gene has CDR1 SGHDT and CDR2 YYEEEE. Trimming cost V 4 bases and J 4 bases, with 17 bases left between them.

This sequence joins TRBV7-2 and TRBJ1-2, with D tentatively TRBD1 (6 bases). The germline gives CDR1 SGHTA, CDR2 FQGNSA. This CDR3 is built from 15 residues. Trimming removed 5 bases from V and 13 bases from J, with 26 bases in between. The CDR3 sequence is CASSATGGRTQGFTF. CDR3 coding DNA: TGTGCCAGCAGCGCCACCGGGGGGCGGACCCAGGGTTTCACCTTC.

CDR3 protein: CSARAPELNGYTF. The CDR3 region has the DNA TGCAGTGCTAGAGCCCCAGAGTTAAATGGCTACACCTTC. This sequence joins TRBV20-1 and TRBJ1-2, with D unclear. The CDR3 is made up of 13 amino acids. The germline gives CDR1 DFQATT, CDR2 SNEGSKA (reference sequence). V was clipped by 1 base and J by 6 bases, with 12 bases between them.

The J gene is TRBJ1-2, the V gene TRBV15; no clear D gene. This CDR3 is 15 amino acids long. Germline V gene data show CDR1 as LNHNV and CDR2 as YYDKDF (reference sequence). The CDR3 region is CPSSRGSGRFYGYTF. DNA for the CDR3: TGTCCCTCCAGCAGAGGATCCGGCCGTTTTTATGGCTACACCTTC.

This clonotype was recorded a few times. J is TRBJ1-2 and V is TRBV19, with D perhaps TRBD1 (6 bases). Trimming pared 5 bases from V and 7 bases from J, leaving 14 bases between. CDR1 and CDR2 from the germline V gene are LNHDA and SQIVND (reference sequence). The CDR3 extends over 13 amino acids. The CDR3 protein is CASSQQGRGGYTF. The CDR3 DNA is TGTGCCAGTAGTCAACAGGGACGGGGTGGCTACACCTTC.

V and J are TRBV29-1 and TRBJ2-7; possibly TRBD2 for D (5 bases). V was cut by 7 bases and J by 3 bases, with 19 bases left in between. From germline, CDR1 is SQVTM and CDR2 ANQGSEA. This CDR3 is built from 14 residues. The CDR3 nucleotides are TGCAGCGCCGGACGTGGACGGGGTTTCTACGAGCAGTACTTC. This gives the protein CSAGRGRGFYEQYF.

Many counts were recorded for this clonotype. The chain employs TRBV29-1 and TRBJ1-1; D is ambiguous. Per the germline V gene, CDR1 is SQVTM and CDR2 is ANQGSEA. V lost 5 bases, J lost 5 bases, and 15 bases lay in between. The CDR3 is made up of 13 amino acids. CDR3 loop: CSVNPPGRTEAFF. CDR3 nucleotides: TGCAGCGTTAACCCCCCGGGGAGGACTGAAGCTTTCTTT.

The chain combines TRBV5-1 with TRBJ2-5; a weak D match, TRBD2 (5 bases). Germline V gene data show CDR1 as SGHRS and CDR2 as YFSETQ. This CDR3 comprises 16 residues. V was cut by 0 bases and J by 7 bases, with 19 bases left in between. CDR3 coding DNA: TGCGCCAGCAGCTTGGTTCCGAGGGCACACTGGGGGACCCAGTACTTC. Its translation: CASSLVPRAHWGTQYF.

The chain combines TRBV12-3 or TRBV12-4 with TRBJ1-1; possible D gene TRBD1, 6 bases. V lost 7 bases, J lost 3 bases, and 18 bases lay in between. CDR3 size: 15 residues. CDR3 loop: CASTFPGGADTEAFF. The CDR3 nucleotides are TGTGCCAGCACCTTCCCGGGGGGCGCGGACACTGAAGCTTTCTTT.

V and J are TRBV2 and TRBJ1-3; unclear D gene. The germline CDR1 and CDR2 sequences are SNHLY and FYNNEI. This CDR3 is built from 15 residues. Trimming took off 6 bases at V and 0 bases at J, with 12 bases between the two ends. The CDR3 DNA reads TGTGCCAGCAGGTCAAGTATAGGCTCTGGAAACACCATATATTTT. This translates into CASRSSIGSGNTIYF.

The CDR3 protein is CASSQGQGADDEQYF. Written as DNA, the CDR3 is TGTGCCAGCAGCCAGGGACAGGGGGCTGACGACGAGCAGTACTTC. V and J are TRBV5-5 and TRBJ2-7; 12 bases line up with TRBD1. CDR1 is SGHKS and CDR2 is YYEKEE in the germline V gene (reference sequence). The CDR3 loop spans 15 amino acids. V shed 4 bases and J 5 bases; nucleotides not matched to a gene: 7.